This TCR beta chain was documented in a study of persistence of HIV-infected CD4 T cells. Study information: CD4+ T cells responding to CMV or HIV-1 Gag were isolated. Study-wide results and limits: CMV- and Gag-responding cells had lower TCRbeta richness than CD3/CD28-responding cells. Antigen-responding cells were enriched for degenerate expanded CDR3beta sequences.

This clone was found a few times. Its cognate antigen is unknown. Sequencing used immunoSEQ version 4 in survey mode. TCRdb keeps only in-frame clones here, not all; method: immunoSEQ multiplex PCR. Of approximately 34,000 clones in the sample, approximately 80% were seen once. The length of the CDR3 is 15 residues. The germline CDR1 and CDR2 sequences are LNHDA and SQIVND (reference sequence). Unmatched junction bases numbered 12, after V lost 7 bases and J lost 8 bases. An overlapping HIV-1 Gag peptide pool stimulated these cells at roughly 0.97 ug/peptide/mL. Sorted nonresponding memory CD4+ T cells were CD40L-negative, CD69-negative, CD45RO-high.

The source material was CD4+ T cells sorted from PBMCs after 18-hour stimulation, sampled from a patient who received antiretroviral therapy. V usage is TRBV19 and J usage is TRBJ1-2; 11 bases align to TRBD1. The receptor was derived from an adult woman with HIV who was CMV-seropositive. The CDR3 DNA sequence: TGTGCCAGTACGGCCAGGACAGGGGGCTTCGGAGGCTACACCTTC. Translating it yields CASTARTGGFGGYTF. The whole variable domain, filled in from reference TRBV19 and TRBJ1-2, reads DGGITQSPKYLFRKEGQNVTLSCEQNLNHDAMYWYRQDPGQGLRLIYYSQIVNDFQKGDIAEGYSVSREKKESFPLTVTSAQKNPTAFYLCASTARTGGFGGYTFGSGTRLTVV.